Listed below are T cell receptor beta chains from one sample, sequenced in a study of cytomegalovirus exposure and HLA in healthy donors. This table comes from immunoSEQ multiplex PCR, and its TCRdb copy is limited to in-frame clones, with some not included. The sample has some 150,000 clones, roughly 80% seen once. Material for sequencing was PBMCs. These receptors originate from a woman aged 40-49 years in good health and CMV-seropositive. Each CDR3 is given with its conserved first and last residue. Fields, in order: clone size, V gene, D gene, J gene, CDR3 DNA, CDR3 protein. The D gene is left open where the match is weak. Where a row states a size, it is once, few, many or the class of an expanded clone; other rows omit it.

abundance: NA; v_gene: TRBV27; d_gene: NA; j_gene: TRBJ1-1; CDR3nt: TGTGCCAGCAGTTTGACAGGTTGGAACACTGAAGCTTTCTTT; CDR3aa: CASSLTGWNTEAFF
abundance: NA; v_gene: TRBV11-2; d_gene: NA; j_gene: TRBJ2-5; CDR3nt: TGTGCCAGCAGCTTACCAGGGGCAGGGGAGACCCAGTACTTC; CDR3aa: CASSLPGAGETQYF
abundance: NA; v_gene: TRBV7-9; d_gene: TRBD2; j_gene: TRBJ2-5; CDR3nt: TGTGCCAGCAGCTTAAGGGAGGGGTGGGCGGATTTCCAAGAGACCCAGTACTTC; CDR3aa: CASSLREGWADFQETQYF
abundance: NA; v_gene: TRBV18; d_gene: TRBD2; j_gene: TRBJ2-7; CDR3nt: TGTGCCAGCTCACGCGGGACTAGCGGGAGCTGGGCCTACGAGCAGTACTTC; CDR3aa: CASSRGTSGSWAYEQYF
abundance: NA; v_gene: TRBV5-1; d_gene: NA; j_gene: TRBJ2-4; CDR3nt: TGCGCCAGCAGCTTGGACAGTCCCTATACCTTAGCCAAAAACATTCAGTACTTC; CDR3aa: CASSLDSPYTLAKNIQYF
abundance: NA; v_gene: TRBV28; d_gene: NA; j_gene: TRBJ2-5; CDR3nt: TGTGCCAGCAGTTTGGTTAGCGATACCCAGTACTTC; CDR3aa: CASSLVSDTQYF
abundance: NA; v_gene: TRBV4-2; d_gene: TRBD1; j_gene: TRBJ2-7; CDR3nt: TGTGCCAGCAGCCAAGAGGGACAGGGGAGCTCCTACGAGCAGTACTTC; CDR3aa: CASSQEGQGSSYEQYF
abundance: NA; v_gene: TRBV28; d_gene: TRBD1; j_gene: TRBJ1-5; CDR3nt: TGTGCCAGCAGTTTAGGGACAGTCTATCAGCCCCAGCATTTT; CDR3aa: CASSLGTVYQPQHF
abundance: NA; v_gene: TRBV10-3; d_gene: NA; j_gene: TRBJ2-5; CDR3nt: TGTGCCATCAGTGAATTGGACAGGGAGGGGACCCAGTACTTC; CDR3aa: CAISELDREGTQYF
abundance: once; v_gene: TRBV10-3; d_gene: TRBD1; j_gene: TRBJ1-6; CDR3nt: TGTGCCATCAGCTTGGACAGGGCCAATAATTCACCCCTCCACTTT; CDR3aa: CAISLDRANNSPLHF
abundance: NA; v_gene: TRBV4-1; d_gene: TRBD1; j_gene: TRBJ1-4; CDR3nt: TGCGCCAGCAGCAAAACAGGGGCCGGTGAAAAACTGTTTTTT; CDR3aa: CASSKTGAGEKLFF
abundance: once; v_gene: TRBV6-5; d_gene: NA; j_gene: TRBJ1-2; CDR3nt: TGTGCCAGCAGTGAATTGAGGGGGACCTATGGCTACACCTTC; CDR3aa: CASSELRGTYGYTF
abundance: NA; v_gene: TRBV6-5; d_gene: TRBD1; j_gene: TRBJ1-2; CDR3nt: TGTGCCGTACAGTCAACAGGGGGCAATGGCTACACCTTC; CDR3aa: CAVQSTGGNGYTF
abundance: NA; v_gene: TRBV2; d_gene: NA; j_gene: TRBJ2-7; CDR3nt: TGTGCCAGCAGTGATAACATCTCCTACGAGCAGTACTTC; CDR3aa: CASSDNISYEQYF
abundance: NA; v_gene: TRBV15; d_gene: NA; j_gene: TRBJ2-7; CDR3nt: TGTGCCACCAGCAGAGGAGGCGAGCAGTACTTC; CDR3aa: CATSRGGEQYF
abundance: NA; v_gene: TRBV7-9; d_gene: NA; j_gene: TRBJ2-7; CDR3nt: TGTGCCAGCAGCTTAAACAGTCAGACCTACGAGCAGTACTTC; CDR3aa: CASSLNSQTYEQYF
abundance: NA; v_gene: TRBV28; d_gene: TRBD1; j_gene: TRBJ2-1; CDR3nt: TGTGCCAGCAGTGACGGGACAGCCTACAATGAGCAGTTCTTC; CDR3aa: CASSDGTAYNEQFF
abundance: NA; v_gene: TRBV29-1; d_gene: NA; j_gene: TRBJ1-1; CDR3nt: TGCAGCTACGAACAGAACACTGAAGCTTTCTTT; CDR3aa: CSYEQNTEAFF
abundance: once; v_gene: TRBV10-2; d_gene: NA; j_gene: TRBJ2-1; CDR3nt: TGCGCCAGCAGTGAGTTGGGGGGGCTCTTGACGAATGAGCAGTTCTTC; CDR3aa: CASSELGGLLTNEQFF
abundance: NA; v_gene: TRBV5-4; d_gene: TRBD1; j_gene: TRBJ2-3; CDR3nt: TGTGCCAGCAGCTTGGGGACAGGATTCACAGATACGCAGTATTTT; CDR3aa: CASSLGTGFTDTQYF
abundance: NA; v_gene: TRBV5-1; d_gene: NA; j_gene: TRBJ2-3; CDR3nt: TGCGCCAGCAGGATATTCGGGGTCACAGATACGCAGTATTTT; CDR3aa: CASRIFGVTDTQYF
abundance: NA; v_gene: TRBV7-9; d_gene: NA; j_gene: TRBJ2-2; CDR3nt: TGTGCCAGCAGCGGGGGGGCAAACACCGGGGAGCTGTTTTTT; CDR3aa: CASSGGANTGELFF
abundance: NA; v_gene: TRBV4-2; d_gene: TRBD2; j_gene: TRBJ2-2; CDR3nt: TGTGCCAGCAGCCCCTCTAGCGGGAGGGCGGCCGGGGAGCTGTTTTTT; CDR3aa: CASSPSSGRAAGELFF
abundance: NA; v_gene: TRBV7-2; d_gene: NA; j_gene: TRBJ1-1; CDR3nt: TGTGCCAGCAGCTTTACGGGGAACACTGAAGCTTTCTTT; CDR3aa: CASSFTGNTEAFF
abundance: NA; v_gene: TRBV11-2; d_gene: TRBD2; j_gene: TRBJ2-5; CDR3nt: TGTGCCAGCAGCTTAAGGCCACTAGCGGGTATTCAAGAGACCCAGTACTTC; CDR3aa: CASSLRPLAGIQETQYF
abundance: NA; v_gene: TRBV5-8; d_gene: NA; j_gene: TRBJ2-7; CDR3nt: TGTGCCAGCAGCTTGCCACAGGGACCCTACGAGCAGTACTTC; CDR3aa: CASSLPQGPYEQYF
abundance: NA; v_gene: TRBV30; d_gene: NA; j_gene: TRBJ1-6; CDR3nt: TGTGCCTGGAGGGGCAAGGGGGGGCGTAATTCACCCCTCCACTTT; CDR3aa: CAWRGKGGRNSPLHF
abundance: NA; v_gene: TRBV11-1; d_gene: NA; j_gene: TRBJ2-3; CDR3nt: TGTGCCAGCAGCTTGTATACAGATACGCAGTATTTT; CDR3aa: CASSLYTDTQYF
abundance: NA; v_gene: TRBV10-1; d_gene: TRBD1; j_gene: TRBJ2-2; CDR3nt: TGCGCCAGCAGTGGACAGGGCTCGGACACCGGGGAGCTGTTTTTT; CDR3aa: CASSGQGSDTGELFF
abundance: NA; v_gene: TRBV27; d_gene: TRBD2; j_gene: TRBJ2-7; CDR3nt: TGTGCCAGCAGTTTATCGATGGGACTAGCGGTTTACGAGCAGTACTTC; CDR3aa: CASSLSMGLAVYEQYF
abundance: NA; v_gene: TRBV30; d_gene: NA; j_gene: TRBJ1-3; CDR3nt: TGTGCCTGGCAGGGCTCTGGAAACACCATATATTTT; CDR3aa: CAWQGSGNTIYF
abundance: NA; v_gene: TRBV15; d_gene: TRBD1; j_gene: TRBJ2-5; CDR3nt: TGTGCCACCAGCAGAGACACCGGGACAGGGGAGACCCAGTACTTC; CDR3aa: CATSRDTGTGETQYF
abundance: NA; v_gene: TRBV28; d_gene: NA; j_gene: TRBJ1-3; CDR3nt: TGTGCCAGCAGTTTCTCCGGAAACACCATATATTTT; CDR3aa: CASSFSGNTIYF
abundance: NA; v_gene: TRBV9; d_gene: TRBD2; j_gene: TRBJ2-5; CDR3nt: TGTGCCAGCAGCGCGCGGGCTAGCGGCCAAGAGACCCAGTACTTC; CDR3aa: CASSARASGQETQYF
abundance: NA; v_gene: TRBV5-1; d_gene: NA; j_gene: TRBJ2-7; CDR3nt: TGCGCCAGCAGCGGCCTGGGCCACACCTACGAGCAGTACTTC; CDR3aa: CASSGLGHTYEQYF
abundance: NA; v_gene: TRBV4-3; d_gene: NA; j_gene: TRBJ1-5; CDR3nt: TGCGCCAGCAGCCAAGACAGGGGTGGGAGCAATCGGCCCCAGCATTTT; CDR3aa: CASSQDRGGSNRPQHF
abundance: NA; v_gene: TRBV28; d_gene: TRBD1; j_gene: TRBJ1-1; CDR3nt: TGTGCCAGCAGTCAACCGACAGGGTCCTTGAACACTGAAGCTTTCTTT; CDR3aa: CASSQPTGSLNTEAFF
abundance: NA; v_gene: TRBV30; d_gene: TRBD1; j_gene: TRBJ1-6; CDR3nt: TGTGCCTGGAGAGAGACAGGGACAGGGACAACTTCACCCCTCCACTTT; CDR3aa: CAWRETGTGTTSPLHF
abundance: few; v_gene: TRBV5-5; d_gene: TRBD1; j_gene: TRBJ1-4; CDR3nt: TGTGCCAGCAGCTTCGGGGACAGGAGGATAACTAATGAAAAACTGTTTTTT; CDR3aa: CASSFGDRRITNEKLFF
abundance: NA; v_gene: TRBV11-1; d_gene: NA; j_gene: TRBJ2-7; CDR3nt: TGTGCCAGCGGTGGTAGCCCCGGCTACGAGCAGTACTTC; CDR3aa: CASGGSPGYEQYF